This passage covers 6 T cell receptor beta chains from one sample sequenced in a study of OX40 agonist ivuxolimab in advanced cancers. Sequencing was performed with immunoSEQ multiplex PCR; in TCRdb, only in-frame clones are kept and a portion is missing. Counted here are 40,000 or so clones, roughly 82% occurring once; the ten biggest clones make up 2% to 2.5%. The source material was CD4+ or CD8+ T cells sorted from blood, sampled in a trial of the OX40 agonist ivuxolimab. Receptors originate from an adult with an advanced solid tumor such as melanoma, head and neck, liver or kidney cancer.

The chain uses TRBV7-3 and TRBJ1-1; no definite D call. The CDR3 has 13 residues. Germline CDR1 reads SGHTA; CDR2 reads FQGTGA. Trimming cost V 3 bases and J 7 bases, with 12 bases left between them. CDR3: CASSFQAEDEAFF. The CDR3 DNA follows: TGTGCCAGCAGCTTCCAGGCGGAGGATGAAGCTTTCTTT.

V is TRBV27 and J is TRBJ2-2, with 8 bases fitting TRBD1. Trimming took 2 bases from V and 6 from J; bases not matched to a gene: 14. Germline-derived CDR1 and CDR2 are MNHEY and SMNVEV (reference sequence). This CDR3 spans 18 amino acids. This CDR3 is CASSLAIPGQGRSGELFF. In DNA form, the CDR3 reads TGTGCCAGCAGTTTAGCCATCCCCGGACAGGGACGGTCCGGGGAGCTGTTTTTT.

In DNA form, the CDR3 reads TGTGCCAGCAGCCAACTACTAGAAGTGGGTACGCAGTATTTT. Its translation: CASSQLLEVGTQYF. This chain links TRBV4-2 with TRBJ2-3, with D perhaps matching TRBD2 (5 bases). The CDR3 loop spans 14 amino acids. CDR1 LGHNA and CDR2 YNFKEQ come from the germline V gene. V shed 2 bases and J shed 8 bases, with 14 bases lying between them.

The rearrangement links TRBV7-9 to TRBJ2-2, with no clear D. In germline, CDR1 is SEHNR, CDR2 FQNEAQ (reference sequence). CDR3 length equals 15 residues. The germline V and J ends were trimmed by 6 bases and 2 bases, with 13 bases remaining between them. The DNA of the CDR3 is TGTGCCAGCAGGGCCTATTTGTCCAACACCGGGGAGCTGTTTTTT. It translates to CASRAYLSNTGELFF.

The genes are TRBV9 and TRBJ2-1; 14 nucleotides agree with TRBD2. Looked up from germline, CDR1 is SGDLS and CDR2 is YYNGEE. J lost 1 base, V lost 2 bases, and 2 bases had no gene match. The CDR3 has 17 residues. Here the CDR3 DNA reads TGTGCCAGCAGCGTCGGGACTAGCGGGAGTTCCTACAATGAGCAGTTCTTC. Protein: CASSVGTSGSSYNEQFF.

The chain is built from TRBV6-5 and TRBJ1-5, with 7 nucleotides matching TRBD1. CDR3 length: 15 residues. The ends lost 5 bases at V and 2 bases at J; junction bases unmatched: 6. Germline CDR1 and CDR2: MNHEY and SVGAGI. Here the CDR3 reads CASSRTGVGNQPQHF. The CDR3, as DNA: TGTGCCAGCAGTCGAACAGGGGTTGGCAATCAGCCCCAGCATTTT.